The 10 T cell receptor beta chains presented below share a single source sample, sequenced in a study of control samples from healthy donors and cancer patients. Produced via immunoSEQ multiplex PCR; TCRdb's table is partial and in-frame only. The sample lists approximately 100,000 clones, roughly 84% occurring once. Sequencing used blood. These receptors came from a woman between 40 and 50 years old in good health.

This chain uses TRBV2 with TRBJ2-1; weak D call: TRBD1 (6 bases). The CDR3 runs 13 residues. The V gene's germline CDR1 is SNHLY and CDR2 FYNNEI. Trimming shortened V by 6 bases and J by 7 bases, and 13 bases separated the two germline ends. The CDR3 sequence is CASRATGRNEQFF. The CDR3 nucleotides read TGTGCCAGCAGGGCGACAGGTAGGAATGAGCAGTTCTTC.

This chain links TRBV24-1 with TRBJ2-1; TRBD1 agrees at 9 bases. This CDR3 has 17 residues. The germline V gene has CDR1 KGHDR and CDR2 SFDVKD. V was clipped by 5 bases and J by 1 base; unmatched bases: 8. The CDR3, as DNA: TGTGCCACCAGTGCCCCCGGGGGGACAGGGTCCTACAATGAGCAGTTCTTC. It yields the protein CATSAPGGTGSYNEQFF.

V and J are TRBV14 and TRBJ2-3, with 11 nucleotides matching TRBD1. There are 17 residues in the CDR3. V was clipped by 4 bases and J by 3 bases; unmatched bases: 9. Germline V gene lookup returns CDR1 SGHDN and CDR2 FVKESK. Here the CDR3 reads CASSPLGQGALTDTQYF. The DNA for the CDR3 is TGTGCCAGCAGCCCTCTCGGACAGGGGGCGCTTACAGATACGCAGTATTTT.

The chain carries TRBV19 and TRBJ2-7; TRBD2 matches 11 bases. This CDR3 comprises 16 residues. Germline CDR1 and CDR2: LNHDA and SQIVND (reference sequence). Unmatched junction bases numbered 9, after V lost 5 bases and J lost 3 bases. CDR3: CASSPTLAGAIYEQYF. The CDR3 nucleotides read TGTGCCAGTAGTCCGACACTAGCGGGGGCCATCTACGAGCAGTACTTC. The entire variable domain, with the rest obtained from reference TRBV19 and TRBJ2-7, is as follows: DGGITQSPKYLFRKEGQNVTLSCEQNLNHDAMYWYRQDPGQGLRLIYYSQIVNDFQKGDIAEGYSVSREKKESFPLTVTSAQKNPTAFYLCASSPTLAGAIYEQYFGPGTRLTVT.

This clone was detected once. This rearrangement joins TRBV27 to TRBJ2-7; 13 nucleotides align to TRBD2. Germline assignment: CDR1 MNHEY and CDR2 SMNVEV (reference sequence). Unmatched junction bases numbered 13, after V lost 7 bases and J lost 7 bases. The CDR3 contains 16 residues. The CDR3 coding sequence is TGTGCCAGCAAACATTCAGGACTAGCGGGGGCGGGAGAGCAGTACTTC. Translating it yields CASKHSGLAGAGEQYF.

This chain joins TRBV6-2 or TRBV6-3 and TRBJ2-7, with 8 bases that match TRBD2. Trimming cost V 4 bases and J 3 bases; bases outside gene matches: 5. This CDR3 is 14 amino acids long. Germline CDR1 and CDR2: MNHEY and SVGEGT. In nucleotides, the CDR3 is TGTGCCAGCAGTTGGGGACTAGTCGGCTACGAGCAGTACTTC. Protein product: CASSWGLVGYEQYF.

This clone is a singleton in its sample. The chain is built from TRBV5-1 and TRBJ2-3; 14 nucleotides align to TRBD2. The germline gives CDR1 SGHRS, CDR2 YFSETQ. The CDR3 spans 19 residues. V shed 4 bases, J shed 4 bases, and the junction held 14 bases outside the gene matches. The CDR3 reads CASSAGTSGGTMGADTQYF. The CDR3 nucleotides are TGCGCCAGCAGCGCCGGGACTAGCGGGGGCACTATGGGGGCAGATACGCAGTATTTT.

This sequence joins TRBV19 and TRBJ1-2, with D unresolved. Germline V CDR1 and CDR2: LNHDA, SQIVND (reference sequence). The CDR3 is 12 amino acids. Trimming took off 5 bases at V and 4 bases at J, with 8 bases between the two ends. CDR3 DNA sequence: TGTGCCAGTAGTGAGCAGACCTATGGCTACACCTTC. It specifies CASSEQTYGYTF.

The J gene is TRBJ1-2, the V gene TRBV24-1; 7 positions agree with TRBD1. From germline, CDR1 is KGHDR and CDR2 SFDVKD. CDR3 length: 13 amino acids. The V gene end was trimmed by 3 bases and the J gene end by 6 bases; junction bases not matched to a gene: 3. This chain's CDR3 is CATSDQGTDGYTF. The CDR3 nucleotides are TGTGCCACCAGTGATCAGGGGACAGATGGCTACACCTTC.

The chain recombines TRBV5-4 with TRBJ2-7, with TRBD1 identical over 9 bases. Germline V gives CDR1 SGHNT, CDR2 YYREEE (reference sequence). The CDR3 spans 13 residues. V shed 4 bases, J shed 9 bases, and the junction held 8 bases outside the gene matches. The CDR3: CASSAGTGFAQYF. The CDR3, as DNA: TGTGCCAGCAGCGCCGGGACAGGGTTTGCGCAGTACTTC. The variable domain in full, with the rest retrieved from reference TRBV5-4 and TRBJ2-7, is ETGVTQSPTHLIKTRGQQVTLRCSSQSGHNTVSWYQQALGQGPQFIFQYYREEENGRGNFPPRFSGLQFPNYSSELNVNALELDDSALYLCASSAGTGFAQYFGPGTRLTVT.